This T cell receptor beta chain was sequenced for a study of cytomegalovirus exposure and HLA in healthy donors. 13 Jbeta primers and 60 Vbeta primers were used for the PCR. Assay: immunoSEQ multiplex PCR; the TCRdb copy retains only in-frame clones and omits some. This sample has 170,000 or so clones; under 85% occur once, and the top ten carry about 1.6%. The CDR3 sequence is 13 residues long. Germline-derived CDR1 and CDR2 are SQVTM and ANQGSEA. To note about this clone: What it recognizes is unknown.

The study's findings and limits: Common viral pathogens (according to a later analysis) appeared linked to several of the most significant clusters. The authors listed about 170 TCR beta chains as cytomegalovirus-associated.

The sample consisted of PBMCs. The sequence was collected from a man aged 45 to 65 in good health and CMV-seronegative. The chain links TRBV29-1 to TRBJ1-3, with 9 bases matching TRBD2. The J call could be wrong; TRBJ2-2 is a better fit for the DNA end. The CDR3 bases are TGCAGCGTTGAAAGACTAGCGGCCGGGGAGCTGTTTTTT. Protein: CSVERLAAGELFF.